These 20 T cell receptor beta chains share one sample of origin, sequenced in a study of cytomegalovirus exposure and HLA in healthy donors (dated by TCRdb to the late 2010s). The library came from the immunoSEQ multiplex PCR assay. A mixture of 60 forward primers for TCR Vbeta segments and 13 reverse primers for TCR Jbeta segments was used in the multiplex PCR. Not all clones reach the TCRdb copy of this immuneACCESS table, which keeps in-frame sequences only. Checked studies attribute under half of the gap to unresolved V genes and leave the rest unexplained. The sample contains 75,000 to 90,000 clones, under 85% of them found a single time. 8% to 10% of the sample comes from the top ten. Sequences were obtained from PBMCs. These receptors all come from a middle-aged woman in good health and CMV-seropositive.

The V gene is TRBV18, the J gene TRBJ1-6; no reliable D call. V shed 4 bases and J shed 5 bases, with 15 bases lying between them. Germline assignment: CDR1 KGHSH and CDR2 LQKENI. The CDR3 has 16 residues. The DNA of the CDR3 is TGTGCCAGCTCACGCCAAAAGACGGGAGATAATTCACCCCTCCACTTT. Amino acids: CASSRQKTGDNSPLHF.

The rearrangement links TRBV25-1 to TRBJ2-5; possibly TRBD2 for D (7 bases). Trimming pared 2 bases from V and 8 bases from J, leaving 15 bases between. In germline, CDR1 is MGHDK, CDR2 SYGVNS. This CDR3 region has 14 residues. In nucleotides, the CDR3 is TGTGCCAGCAGTGAAGGGGGGGGGCTTGAAACCCAGTACTTC. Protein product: CASSEGGGLETQYF.

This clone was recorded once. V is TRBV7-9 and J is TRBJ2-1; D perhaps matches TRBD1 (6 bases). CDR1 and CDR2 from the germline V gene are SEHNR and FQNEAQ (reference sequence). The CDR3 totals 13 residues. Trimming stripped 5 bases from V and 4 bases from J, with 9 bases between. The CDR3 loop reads CASSLRGYNEQFF. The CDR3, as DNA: TGTGCCAGCAGCCTAAGGGGGTACAATGAGCAGTTCTTC.

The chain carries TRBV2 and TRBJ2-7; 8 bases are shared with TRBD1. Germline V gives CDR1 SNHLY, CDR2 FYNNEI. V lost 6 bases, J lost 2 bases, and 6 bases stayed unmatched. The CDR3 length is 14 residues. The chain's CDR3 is CASRYQTGAYEQYF. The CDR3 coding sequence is TGTGCCAGCAGGTACCAGACAGGGGCCTACGAGCAGTACTTC.

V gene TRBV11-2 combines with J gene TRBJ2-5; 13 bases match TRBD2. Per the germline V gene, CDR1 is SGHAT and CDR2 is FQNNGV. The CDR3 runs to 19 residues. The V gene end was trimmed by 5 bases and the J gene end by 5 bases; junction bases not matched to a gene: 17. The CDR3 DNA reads TGTGCCAGCAGCCACCGGACTAGCGGGGGCCCTCGGCTACTTGAGACCCAGTACTTC. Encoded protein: CASSHRTSGGPRLLETQYF.

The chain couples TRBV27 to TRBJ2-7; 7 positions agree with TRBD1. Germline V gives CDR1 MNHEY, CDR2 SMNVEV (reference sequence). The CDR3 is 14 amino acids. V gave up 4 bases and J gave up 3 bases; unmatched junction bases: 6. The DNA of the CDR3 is TGTGCCAGCAGTTCAGACTACAGGGGCTACGAGCAGTACTTC. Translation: CASSSDYRGYEQYF.

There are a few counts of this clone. CDR3 in DNA: TGCGCCAGCAGCGATAGCGGGGCTTCCACAGATACGCAGTATTTT. It yields the protein CASSDSGASTDTQYF. The chain employs TRBV4-3 and TRBJ2-3; TRBD2 agrees at 8 bases. With V trimmed by 5 bases and J by 2 bases, 6 bases remained unmatched. CDR1 and CDR2 (germline): LGHNA, YSLEER. The CDR3 is 15 residues long.

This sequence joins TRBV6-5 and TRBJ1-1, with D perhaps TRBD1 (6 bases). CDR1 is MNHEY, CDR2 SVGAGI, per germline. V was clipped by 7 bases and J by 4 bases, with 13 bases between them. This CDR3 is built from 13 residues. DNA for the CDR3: TGTGCCAGCATCCCGGGGGGGGCCACTGAAGCTTTCTTT. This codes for CASIPGGATEAFF.

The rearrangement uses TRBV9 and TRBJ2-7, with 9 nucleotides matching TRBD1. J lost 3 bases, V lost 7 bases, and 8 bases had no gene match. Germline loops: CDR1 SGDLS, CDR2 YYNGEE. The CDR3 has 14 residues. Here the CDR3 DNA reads TGTGCCAGCTCACTACAGGGGGCGGACTACGAGCAGTACTTC. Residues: CASSLQGADYEQYF.

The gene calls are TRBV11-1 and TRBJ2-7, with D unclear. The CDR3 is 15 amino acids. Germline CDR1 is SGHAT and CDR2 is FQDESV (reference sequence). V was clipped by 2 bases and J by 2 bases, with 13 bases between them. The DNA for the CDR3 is TGTGCCAGCAGCTTACCCCGTGACAAGACCTACGAGCAGTACTTC. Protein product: CASSLPRDKTYEQYF.

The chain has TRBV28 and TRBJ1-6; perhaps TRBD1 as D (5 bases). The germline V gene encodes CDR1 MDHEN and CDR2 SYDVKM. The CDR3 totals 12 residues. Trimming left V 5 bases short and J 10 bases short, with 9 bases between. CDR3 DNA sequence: TGTGCCAGCAGTCTACGGGGGTCACCCCTCCACTTT. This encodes CASSLRGSPLHF.

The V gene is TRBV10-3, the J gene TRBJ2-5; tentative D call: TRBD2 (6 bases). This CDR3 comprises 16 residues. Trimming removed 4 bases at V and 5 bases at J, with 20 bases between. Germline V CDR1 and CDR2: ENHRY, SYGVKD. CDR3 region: CAISGRGLSDRETQYF. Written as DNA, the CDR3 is TGTGCCATCAGTGGTCGGGGACTCTCAGACCGGGAGACCCAGTACTTC.

The CDR3 DNA reads as TGTGCCAGAAGCAACCCGGGACTAGTGACAGATACGCAGTATTTT. It yields the protein CARSNPGLVTDTQYF. This sequence joins TRBV5-3 and TRBJ2-3, with 8 positions matching TRBD2. TRBV5-3 is an ORF; its function is uncertain. The CDR3 totals 15 residues. The V gene end was trimmed by 4 bases and the J gene end by 3 bases; junction bases not matched to a gene: 7.

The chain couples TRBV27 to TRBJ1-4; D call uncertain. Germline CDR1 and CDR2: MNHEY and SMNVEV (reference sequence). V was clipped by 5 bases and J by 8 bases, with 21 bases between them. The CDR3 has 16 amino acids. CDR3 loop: CASSEIAVPLQEKLFF. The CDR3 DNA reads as TGTGCCAGCAGTGAAATAGCGGTTCCCCTCCAGGAAAAACTGTTTTTT.

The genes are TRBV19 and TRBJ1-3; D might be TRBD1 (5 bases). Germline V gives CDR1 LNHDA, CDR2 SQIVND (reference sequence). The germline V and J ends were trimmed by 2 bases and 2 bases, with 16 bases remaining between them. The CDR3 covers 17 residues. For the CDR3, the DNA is TGTGCCAGTAGTATAAGGGGTTGGGGCACTACTGGAAACACCATATATTTT. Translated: CASSIRGWGTTGNTIYF.

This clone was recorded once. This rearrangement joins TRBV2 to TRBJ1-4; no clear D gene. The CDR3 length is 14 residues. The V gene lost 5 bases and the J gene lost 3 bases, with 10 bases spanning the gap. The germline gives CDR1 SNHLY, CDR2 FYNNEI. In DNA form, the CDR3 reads TGTGCCAGCAGTAACGCGGAGGCTAATGAAAAACTGTTTTTT. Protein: CASSNAEANEKLFF.

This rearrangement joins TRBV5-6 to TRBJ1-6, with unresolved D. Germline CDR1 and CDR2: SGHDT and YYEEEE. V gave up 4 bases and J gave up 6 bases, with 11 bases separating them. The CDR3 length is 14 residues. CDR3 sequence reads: CASSLRDSNSPLHF. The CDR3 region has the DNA TGTGCCAGCAGCCTTCGCGACTCTAATTCACCCCTCCACTTT.

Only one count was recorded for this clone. As DNA, the CDR3 is TGTGCCAGCAGTCCGCCAGGACAGCCCCAGCATTTT. Protein sequence: CASSPPGQPQHF. The chain uses TRBV7-2 and TRBJ1-5; D gene unclear. The CDR3 extends over 12 amino acids. V lost 6 bases to trimming and J lost 7 bases, with 10 bases between them. Germline loops: CDR1 SGHTA, CDR2 FQGNSA.

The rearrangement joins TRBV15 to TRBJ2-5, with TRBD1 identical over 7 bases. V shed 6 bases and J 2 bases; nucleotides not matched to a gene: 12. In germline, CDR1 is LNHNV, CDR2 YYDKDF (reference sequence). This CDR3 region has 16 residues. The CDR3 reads CATRPAGTVPQETQYF. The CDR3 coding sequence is TGTGCCACCAGACCGGCCGGGACAGTCCCTCAAGAGACCCAGTACTTC.

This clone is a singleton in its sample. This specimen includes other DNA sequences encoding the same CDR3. The CDR3 region has the DNA TGCGCCAGCAGCCCCGGGACAGGGGGAGGAAACACCATATATTTT. This gives the protein CASSPGTGGGNTIYF. The rearrangement joins TRBV5-1 to TRBJ1-3; 11 nucleotides match TRBD1. This CDR3 is built from 15 residues. Germline CDR1 reads SGHRS; CDR2 reads YFSETQ. J was trimmed by 4 bases and V by 4 bases; bases with no gene match: 4. Supplemented by reference TRBV5-1 and TRBJ1-3, the full variable domain reads KAGVTQTPRYLIKTRGQQVTLSCSPISGHRSVSWYQQTPGQGLQFLFEYFSETQRNKGNFPGRFSGRQFSNSRSEMNVSTLELGDSALYLCASSPGTGGGNTIYFGEGSWLTVV.